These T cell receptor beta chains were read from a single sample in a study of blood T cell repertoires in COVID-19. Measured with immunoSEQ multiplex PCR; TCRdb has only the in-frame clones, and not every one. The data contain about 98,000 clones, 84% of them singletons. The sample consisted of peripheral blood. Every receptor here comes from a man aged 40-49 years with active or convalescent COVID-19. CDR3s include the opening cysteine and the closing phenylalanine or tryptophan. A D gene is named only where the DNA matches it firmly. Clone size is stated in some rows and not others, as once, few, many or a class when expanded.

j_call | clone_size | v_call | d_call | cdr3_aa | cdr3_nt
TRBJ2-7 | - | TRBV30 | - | CAWSELVSYEQYF | TGTGCCTGGAGTGAACTAGTCTCCTACGAGCAGTACTTC
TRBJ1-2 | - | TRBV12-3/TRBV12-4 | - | CASSYRGGYTF | TGTGCCAGCAGTTACCGGGGGGGCTACACCTTC
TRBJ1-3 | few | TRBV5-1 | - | CASSLAGGSGNTIYF | TGCGCCAGCAGCTTGGCCGGGGGCTCTGGAAACACCATATATTTT
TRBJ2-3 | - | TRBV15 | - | CATSRDKRVGDTQYF | TGTGCCACCAGCAGAGATAAGCGGGTGGGGGATACGCAGTATTTT
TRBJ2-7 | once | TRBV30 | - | CAWSRGNPYEQYF | TGTGCCTGGAGCAGGGGAAACCCCTACGAGCAGTACTTC
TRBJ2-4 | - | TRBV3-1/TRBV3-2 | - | CASSQGFDRSKNIQYF | TGTGCCAGCAGCCAAGGGTTCGACAGATCCAAAAACATTCAGTACTTC
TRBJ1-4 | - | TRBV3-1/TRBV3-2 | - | CASSQDMGWEGEKLFF | TGTGCCAGCAGCCAAGATATGGGGTGGGAGGGCGAAAAACTGTTTTTT
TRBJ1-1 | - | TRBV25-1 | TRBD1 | CASGTGGNTEAFF | TGTGCCAGCGGTACAGGGGGCAACACTGAAGCTTTCTTT
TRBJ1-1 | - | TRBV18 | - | CASSSSGGNTEAFF | TGTGCCAGCTCGTCCAGCGGGGGGAACACTGAAGCTTTCTTT
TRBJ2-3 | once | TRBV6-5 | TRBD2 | CASSYLGLTSADTQYF | TGTGCCAGCAGTTACTTGGGGTTGACTAGCGCAGATACGCAGTATTTT
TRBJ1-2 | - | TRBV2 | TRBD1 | CASQGYSGYTF | TGTGCGTCACAGGGGTATAGTGGCTACACCTTC
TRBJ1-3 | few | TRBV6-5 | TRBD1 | CASSRTGGSGNTIYF | TGTGCCAGCAGCCGGACAGGGGGCTCTGGAAACACCATATATTTT
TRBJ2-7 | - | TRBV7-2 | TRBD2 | CASSLAASGGAHEQYF | TGTGCCAGCAGCTTAGCGGCTAGCGGGGGGGCCCACGAGCAGTACTTC
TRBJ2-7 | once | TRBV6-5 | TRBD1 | CASRPTKTGGYEQYF | TGTGCCAGCAGACCCACGAAAACAGGGGGCTACGAGCAGTACTTC
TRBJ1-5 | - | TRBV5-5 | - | CASSSDLGNQPQHF | TGTGCCAGCAGTTCTGACTTGGGCAATCAGCCCCAGCATTTT
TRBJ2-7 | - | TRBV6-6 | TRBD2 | CASSYAGGSSYEQYF | TGTGCCAGCAGTTATGCGGGGGGGAGCTCCTACGAGCAGTACTTC
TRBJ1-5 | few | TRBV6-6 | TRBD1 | CASSARDRGPNQPQHF | TGTGCCAGCAGCGCCCGGGACAGGGGGCCCAATCAGCCCCAGCATTTT
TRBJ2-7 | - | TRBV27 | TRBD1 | CASSLRVGQGSHEQYF | TGTGCCAGCAGTTTAAGGGTGGGACAGGGATCCCACGAGCAGTACTTC
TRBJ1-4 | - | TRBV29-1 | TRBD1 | CSVEGDRESEKLFF | TGCAGCGTTGAAGGGGACAGGGAGTCTGAAAAACTGTTTTTT
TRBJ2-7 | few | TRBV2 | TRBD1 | CASVGQGYEQYF | TGTGCCAGCGTAGGACAGGGCTACGAGCAGTACTTC
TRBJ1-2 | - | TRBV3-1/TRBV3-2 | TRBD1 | CASSQTGTGFGYTF | TGTGCCAGCAGCCAAACCGGGACAGGTTTTGGCTACACCTTC
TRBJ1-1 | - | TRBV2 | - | CAGGGARTEAFF | TGTGCCGGGGGAGGGGCGAGGACTGAAGCTTTCTTT
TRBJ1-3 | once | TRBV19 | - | CATKRDTNSGNTIYF | TGTGCCACCAAACGGGACACCAACTCTGGAAACACCATATATTTT
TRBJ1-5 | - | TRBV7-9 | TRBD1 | CASSQTGVRGNQPQHF | TGTGCCAGCAGCCAGACAGGGGTTCGTGGCAATCAGCCCCAGCATTTT
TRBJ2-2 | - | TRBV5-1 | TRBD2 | CASSAGTRIVTGELFF | TGCGCCAGCAGCGCCGGGACTAGGATTGTCACCGGGGAGCTGTTTTTT
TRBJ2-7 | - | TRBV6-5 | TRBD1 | CASCQGGQGSEQYF | TGTGCCAGCTGCCAGGGAGGACAGGGCTCCGAGCAGTACTTC
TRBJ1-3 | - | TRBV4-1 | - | CASSQDGTAGNTIYF | TGCGCCAGCAGCCAAGATGGGACTGCTGGAAACACCATATATTTT
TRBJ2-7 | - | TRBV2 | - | CASSVTGIHEQYF | TGTGCCAGCAGTGTTACAGGGATCCACGAGCAGTACTTC
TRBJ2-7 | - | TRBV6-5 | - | CASSYLQGSYEQYF | TGTGCCAGCAGTTACCTACAGGGTTCGTACGAGCAGTACTTC
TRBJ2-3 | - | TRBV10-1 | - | CASRRDTQYF | TGCGCCAGCAGGCGGGATACGCAGTATTTT
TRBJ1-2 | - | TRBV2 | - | CASSRVGMGGWGYTF | TGTGCCAGCAGCAGGGTGGGGATGGGTGGATGGGGCTACACCTTC
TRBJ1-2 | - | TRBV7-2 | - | CASSFARGENYGYTF | TGTGCCAGCAGCTTTGCTCGAGGAGAGAACTATGGCTACACCTTC
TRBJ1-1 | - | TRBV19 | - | CASSRAEKNTEAFF | TGTGCCAGTAGTAGGGCCGAGAAGAACACTGAAGCTTTCTTT
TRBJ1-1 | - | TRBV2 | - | CASMKGGATEAFF | TGTGCCAGCATGAAAGGGGGGGCCACTGAAGCTTTCTTT
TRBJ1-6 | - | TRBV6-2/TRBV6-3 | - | CASSSEAFPLHF | TGTGCCAGCAGTTCGGAGGCCTTTCCCCTCCACTTT
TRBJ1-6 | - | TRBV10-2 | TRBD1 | CASSGQGNSPLHF | TGCGCCAGCAGTGGACAGGGTAATTCACCCCTCCACTTT
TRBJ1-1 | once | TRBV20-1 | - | CSATPAGEAFF | TGCAGTGCTACCCCAGCGGGTGAAGCTTTCTTT
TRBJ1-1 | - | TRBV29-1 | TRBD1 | CSVGTGENTEAFF | TGCAGCGTGGGGACAGGAGAGAACACTGAAGCTTTCTTT
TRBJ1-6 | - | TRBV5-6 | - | CASSLRQDNSPLHF | TGTGCCAGCAGCTTGCGCCAGGATAATTCACCCCTCCACTTT
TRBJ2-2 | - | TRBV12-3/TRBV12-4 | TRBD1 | CAGQGSTGELFF | TGTGCCGGACAGGGTTCCACCGGGGAGCTGTTTTTT
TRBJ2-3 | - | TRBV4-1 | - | CASSQVLSRTDTQYF | TGCGCCAGCAGCCAAGTACTTAGCCGCACAGATACGCAGTATTTT
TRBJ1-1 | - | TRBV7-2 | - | CASTRTALNTEAFF | TGTGCCAGCACCAGGACAGCTTTGAACACTGAAGCTTTCTTT
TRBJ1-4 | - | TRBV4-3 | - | CASSQDAGHGTNEKLFF | TGCGCCAGCAGCCAAGATGCAGGGCATGGAACTAATGAAAAACTGTTTTTT
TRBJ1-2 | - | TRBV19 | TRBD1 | CASSIEPGTGDRGYTF | TGTGCCAGTAGTATAGAGCCCGGGACAGGGGATCGTGGCTACACCTTC
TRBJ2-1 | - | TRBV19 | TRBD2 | CASSSRGTSGSSYNEQFF | TGTGCCAGTAGTTCAAGGGGGACTAGCGGTTCCTCCTACAATGAGCAGTTCTTC
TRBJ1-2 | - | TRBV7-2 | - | CASSLPGGLSYGYTF | TGTGCCAGCAGCCTCCCCGGGGGGCTAAGCTATGGCTACACCTTC
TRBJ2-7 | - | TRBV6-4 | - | CASSDSDRQYF | TGTGCCAGCAGTGACTCCGACAGACAGTACTTC
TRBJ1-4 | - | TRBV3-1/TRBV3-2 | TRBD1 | CASSQRSGQGNEKLFF | TGTGCCAGCAGCCAACGTTCGGGACAGGGTAATGAAAAACTGTTTTTT